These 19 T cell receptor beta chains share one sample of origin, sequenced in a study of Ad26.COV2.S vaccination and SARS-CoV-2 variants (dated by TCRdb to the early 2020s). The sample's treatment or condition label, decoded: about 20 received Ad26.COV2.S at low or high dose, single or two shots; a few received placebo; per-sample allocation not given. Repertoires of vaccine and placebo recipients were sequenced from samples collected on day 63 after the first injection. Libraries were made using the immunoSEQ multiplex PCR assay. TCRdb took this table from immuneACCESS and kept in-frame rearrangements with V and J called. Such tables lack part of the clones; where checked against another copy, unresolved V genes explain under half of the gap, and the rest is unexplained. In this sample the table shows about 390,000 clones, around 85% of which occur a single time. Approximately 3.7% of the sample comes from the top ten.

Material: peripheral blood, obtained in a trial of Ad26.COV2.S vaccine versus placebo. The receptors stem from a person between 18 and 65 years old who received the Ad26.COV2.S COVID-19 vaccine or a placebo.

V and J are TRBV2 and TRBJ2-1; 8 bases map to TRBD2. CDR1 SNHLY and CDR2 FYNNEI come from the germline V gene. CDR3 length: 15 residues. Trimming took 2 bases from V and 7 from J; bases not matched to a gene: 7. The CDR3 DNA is TGTGCCAGCAGTGAATTGGATAAGCGGGGGAATGAGCAGTTCTTC. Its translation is CASSELDKRGNEQFF.

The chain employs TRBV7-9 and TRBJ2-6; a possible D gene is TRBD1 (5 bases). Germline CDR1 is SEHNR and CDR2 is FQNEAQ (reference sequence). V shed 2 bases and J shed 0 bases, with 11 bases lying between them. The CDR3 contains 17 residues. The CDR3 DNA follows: TGTGCCAGCAGCTTAAGGCAGGGAAGCTCTGGGGCCAACGTCCTGACTTTC. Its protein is CASSLRQGSSGANVLTF.

In DNA form, the CDR3 reads TGTGCCAGCTCCCATGACAGGGGTAGCAATCAGCCCCAGCATTTT. Translated: CASSHDRGSNQPQHF. The chain recombines TRBV19 with TRBJ1-5; 8 positions agree with TRBD1. This CDR3 comprises 15 residues. With V trimmed by 9 bases and J by 0 bases, 7 bases remained unmatched. CDR1 is LNHDA and CDR2 is SQIVND in the germline V gene (reference sequence).

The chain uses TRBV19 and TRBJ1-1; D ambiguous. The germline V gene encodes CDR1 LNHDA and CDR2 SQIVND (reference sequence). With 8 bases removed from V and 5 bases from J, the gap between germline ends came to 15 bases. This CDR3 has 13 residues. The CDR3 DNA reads TGTGCCAGTTGCAAGCGTGGAGGTACTGAAGCTTTCTTT. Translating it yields CASCKRGGTEAFF. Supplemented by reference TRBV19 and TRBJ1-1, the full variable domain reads DGGITQSPKYLFRKEGQNVTLSCEQNLNHDAMYWYRQDPGQGLRLIYYSQIVNDFQKGDIAEGYSVSREKKESFPLTVTSAQKNPTAFYLCASCKRGGTEAFFGQGTRLTVV.

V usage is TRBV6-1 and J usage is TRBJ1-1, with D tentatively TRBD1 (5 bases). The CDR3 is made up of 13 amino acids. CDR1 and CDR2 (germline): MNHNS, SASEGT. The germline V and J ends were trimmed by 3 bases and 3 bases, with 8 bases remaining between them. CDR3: CASSEGDDTEAFF. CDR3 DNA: TGTGCCAGCAGTGAGGGGGATGACACTGAAGCTTTCTTT.

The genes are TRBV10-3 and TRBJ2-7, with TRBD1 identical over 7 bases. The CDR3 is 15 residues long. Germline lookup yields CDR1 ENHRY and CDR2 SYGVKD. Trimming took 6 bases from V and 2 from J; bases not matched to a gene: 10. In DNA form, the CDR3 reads TGTGCCATCAGCACCACAGGGGCACACGCCTACGAGCAGTACTTC. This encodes CAISTTGAHAYEQYF.

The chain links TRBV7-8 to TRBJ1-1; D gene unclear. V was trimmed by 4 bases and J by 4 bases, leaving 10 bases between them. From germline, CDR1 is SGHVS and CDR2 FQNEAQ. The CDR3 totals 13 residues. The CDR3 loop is CASSSYRGTEAFF. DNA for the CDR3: TGTGCCAGCAGCTCCTACCGGGGCACTGAAGCTTTCTTT.

The CDR3 nucleotides are TGTGCCAGCAGCCAGAGACAGGGTTCCTACAATGAGCAGTTCTTC. Translated: CASSQRQGSYNEQFF. V usage is TRBV16 and J usage is TRBJ2-1; 7 nucleotides match TRBD1. V shed 3 bases, J shed 1 base, and the junction held 3 bases outside the gene matches. The CDR3 extends over 15 amino acids. Germline V gene data show CDR1 as KGHSY and CDR2 as FQNENV.

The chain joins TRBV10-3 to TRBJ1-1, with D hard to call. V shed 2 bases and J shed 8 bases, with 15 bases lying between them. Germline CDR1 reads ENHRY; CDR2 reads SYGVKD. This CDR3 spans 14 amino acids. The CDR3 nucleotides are TGTGCCATCAGTGAGAGTATTAACACTCCAGAAGCTTTCTTT. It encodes CAISESINTPEAFF.

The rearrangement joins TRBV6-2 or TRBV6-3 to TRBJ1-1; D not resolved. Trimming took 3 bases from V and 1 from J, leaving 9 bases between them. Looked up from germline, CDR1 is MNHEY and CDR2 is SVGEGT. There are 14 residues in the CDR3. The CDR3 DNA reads TGTGCCAGCAGTTATCGTGGGAGGAACACTGAAGCTTTCTTT. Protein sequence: CASSYRGRNTEAFF.

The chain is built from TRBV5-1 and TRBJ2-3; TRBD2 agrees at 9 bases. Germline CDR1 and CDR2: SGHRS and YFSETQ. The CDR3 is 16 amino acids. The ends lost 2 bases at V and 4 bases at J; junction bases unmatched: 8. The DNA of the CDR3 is TGCGCCAGCAGCTTAGGAGGGGGCGGGGGGGCAGATACGCAGTATTTT. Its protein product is CASSLGGGGGADTQYF.

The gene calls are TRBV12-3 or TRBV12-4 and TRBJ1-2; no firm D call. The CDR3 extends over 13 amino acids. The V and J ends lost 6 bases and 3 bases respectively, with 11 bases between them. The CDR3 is CASRPGPDYGYTF. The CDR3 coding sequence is TGTGCCAGCAGACCAGGACCAGACTATGGCTACACCTTC.

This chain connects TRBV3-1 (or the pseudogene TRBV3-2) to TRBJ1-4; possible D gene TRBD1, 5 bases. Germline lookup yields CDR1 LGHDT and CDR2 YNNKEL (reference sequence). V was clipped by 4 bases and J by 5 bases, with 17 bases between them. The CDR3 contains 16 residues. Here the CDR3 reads CASSPKRGAENEKLFF. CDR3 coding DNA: TGTGCCAGCAGCCCAAAACGTGGGGCAGAGAATGAAAAACTGTTTTTT.

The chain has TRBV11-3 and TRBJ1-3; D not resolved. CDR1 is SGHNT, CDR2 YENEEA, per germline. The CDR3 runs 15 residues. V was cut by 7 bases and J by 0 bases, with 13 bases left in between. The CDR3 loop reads CASTLGQVSGNTIYF. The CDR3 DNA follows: TGTGCCAGCACCCTTGGTCAAGTCTCTGGAAACACCATATATTTT.

CDR3 coding DNA: TGTGCCAGTAGTATGAGGTGGGACAGGGGACTATTGGAGCAGTACTTC. Translated: CASSMRWDRGLLEQYF. The genes are TRBV19 and TRBJ2-7, with TRBD1 identical over 10 bases. The V segment lost 3 bases and the J segment 7 bases; nucleotides outside the gene matches: 12. This CDR3 is built from 16 residues. Germline V gene sequence: CDR1 LNHDA, CDR2 SQIVND (reference sequence).

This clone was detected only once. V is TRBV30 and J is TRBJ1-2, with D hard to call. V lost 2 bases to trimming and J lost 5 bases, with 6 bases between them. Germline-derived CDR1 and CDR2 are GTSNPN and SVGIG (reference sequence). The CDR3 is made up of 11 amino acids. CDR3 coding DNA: TGTGCCTGGAGTTTACTTTATGGCTACACCTTC. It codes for CAWSLLYGYTF.

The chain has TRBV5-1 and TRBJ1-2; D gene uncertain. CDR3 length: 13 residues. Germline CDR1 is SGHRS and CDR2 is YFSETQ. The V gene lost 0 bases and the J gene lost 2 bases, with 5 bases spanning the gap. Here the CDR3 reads CASSLVQNYGYTF. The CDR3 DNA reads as TGCGCCAGCAGCTTGGTCCAAAACTATGGCTACACCTTC.

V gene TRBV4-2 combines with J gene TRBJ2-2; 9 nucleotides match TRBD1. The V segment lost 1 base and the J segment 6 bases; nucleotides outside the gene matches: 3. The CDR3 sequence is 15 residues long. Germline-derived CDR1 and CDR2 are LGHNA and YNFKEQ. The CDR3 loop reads CASSQGTGGPGELFF. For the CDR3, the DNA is TGTGCCAGCAGCCAAGGAACAGGGGGCCCCGGGGAGCTGTTTTTT.

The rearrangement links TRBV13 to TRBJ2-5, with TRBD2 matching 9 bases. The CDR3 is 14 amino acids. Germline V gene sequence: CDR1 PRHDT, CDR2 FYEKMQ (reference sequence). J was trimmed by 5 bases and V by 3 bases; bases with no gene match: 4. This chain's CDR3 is CASSFVSGGETQYF. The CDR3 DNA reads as TGTGCCAGCAGCTTCGTAAGCGGGGGGGAGACCCAGTACTTC.